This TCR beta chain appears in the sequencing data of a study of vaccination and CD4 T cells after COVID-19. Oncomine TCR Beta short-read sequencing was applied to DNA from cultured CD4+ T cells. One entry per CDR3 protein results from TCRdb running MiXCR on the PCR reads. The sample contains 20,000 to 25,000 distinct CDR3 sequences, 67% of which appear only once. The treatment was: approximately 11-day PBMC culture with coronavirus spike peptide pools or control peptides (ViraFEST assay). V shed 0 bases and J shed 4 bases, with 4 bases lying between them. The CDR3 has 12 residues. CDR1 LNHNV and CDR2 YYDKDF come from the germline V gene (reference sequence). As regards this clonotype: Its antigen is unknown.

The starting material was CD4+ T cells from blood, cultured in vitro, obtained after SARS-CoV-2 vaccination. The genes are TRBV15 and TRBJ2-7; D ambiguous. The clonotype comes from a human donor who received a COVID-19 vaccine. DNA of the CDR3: TGTGCCACCAGCAGAGATAGGTACGAGCAGTACTTC. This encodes CATSRDRYEQYF.